This T cell receptor beta chain was recorded in a study of memory CD4+ T cells and cytomegalovirus serostatus. The sort gate was single viable CD3+CD4+CD8-CD45RO+ cells for memory CD4+ T cells. The ends were cut back, 0 bases at V and 1 base at J, with 3 bases in the middle. The CDR3 is 13 amino acids. Looked up from germline, CDR1 is SGHKS and CDR2 is YYEKEE (reference sequence). Repertoires were generated with immunoSEQ multiplex PCR, while TCRdb's copy carries only in-frame clones and drops some. The sample consists of 50,000 to 60,000 clones, about four fifths of them appearing once. This chain uses TRBV5-5 with TRBJ2-3; D gene uncertain. The TCR was taken from an adult in good health and CMV-seropositive. The sample consisted of memory CD4+ T cells from blood. CDR3 sequence reads: CASSLEGTDTQYF. In nucleotides, the CDR3 is TGTGCCAGCAGCTTGGAGGGCACAGATACGCAGTATTTT.